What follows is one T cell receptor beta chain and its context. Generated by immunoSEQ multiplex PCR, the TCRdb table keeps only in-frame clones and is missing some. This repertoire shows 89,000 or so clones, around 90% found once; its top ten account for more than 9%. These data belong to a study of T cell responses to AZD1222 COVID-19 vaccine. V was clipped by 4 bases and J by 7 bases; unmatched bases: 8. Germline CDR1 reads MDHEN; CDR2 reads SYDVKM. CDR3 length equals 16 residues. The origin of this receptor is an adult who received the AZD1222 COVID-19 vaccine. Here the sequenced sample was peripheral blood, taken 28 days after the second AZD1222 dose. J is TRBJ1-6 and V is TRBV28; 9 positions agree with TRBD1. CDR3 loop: CASSSGLGTGNSPLHF. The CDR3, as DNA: TGTGCCAGCAGTTCAGGCCTCGGGACAGGGAATTCACCCCTCCACTTT.